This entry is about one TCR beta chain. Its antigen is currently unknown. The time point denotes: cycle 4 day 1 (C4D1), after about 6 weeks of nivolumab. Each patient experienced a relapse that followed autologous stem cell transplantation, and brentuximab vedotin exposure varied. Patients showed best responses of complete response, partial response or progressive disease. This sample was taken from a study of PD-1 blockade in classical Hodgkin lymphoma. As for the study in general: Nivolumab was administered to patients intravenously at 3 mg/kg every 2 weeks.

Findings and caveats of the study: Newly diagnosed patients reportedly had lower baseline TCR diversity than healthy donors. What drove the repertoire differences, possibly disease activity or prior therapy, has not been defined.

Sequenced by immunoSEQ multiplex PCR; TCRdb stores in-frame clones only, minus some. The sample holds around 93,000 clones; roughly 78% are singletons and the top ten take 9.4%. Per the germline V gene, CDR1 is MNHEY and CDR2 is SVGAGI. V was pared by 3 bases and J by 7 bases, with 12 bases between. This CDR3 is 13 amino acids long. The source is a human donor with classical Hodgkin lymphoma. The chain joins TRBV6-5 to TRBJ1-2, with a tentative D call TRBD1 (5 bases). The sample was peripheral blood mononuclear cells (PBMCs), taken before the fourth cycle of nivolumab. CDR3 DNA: TGTGCCAGCAGTTATGAGGGGCGCACTGGCTACACCTTC. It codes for CASSYEGRTGYTF.